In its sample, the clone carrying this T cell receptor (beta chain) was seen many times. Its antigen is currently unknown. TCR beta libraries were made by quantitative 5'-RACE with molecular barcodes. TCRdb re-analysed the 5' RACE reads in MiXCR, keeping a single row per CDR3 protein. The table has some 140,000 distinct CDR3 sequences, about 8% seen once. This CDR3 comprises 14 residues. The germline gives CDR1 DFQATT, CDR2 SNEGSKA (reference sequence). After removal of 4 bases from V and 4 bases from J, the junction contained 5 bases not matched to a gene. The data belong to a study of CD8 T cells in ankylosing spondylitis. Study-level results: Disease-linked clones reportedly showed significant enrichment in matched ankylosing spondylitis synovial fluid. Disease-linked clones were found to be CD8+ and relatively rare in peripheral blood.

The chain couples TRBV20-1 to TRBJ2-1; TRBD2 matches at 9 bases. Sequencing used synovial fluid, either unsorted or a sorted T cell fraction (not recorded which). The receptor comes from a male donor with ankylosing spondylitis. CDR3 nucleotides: TGCAGTGCTAAATTGACTAGCGGTTACAATGAGCAGTTCTTC. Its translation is CSAKLTSGYNEQFF.